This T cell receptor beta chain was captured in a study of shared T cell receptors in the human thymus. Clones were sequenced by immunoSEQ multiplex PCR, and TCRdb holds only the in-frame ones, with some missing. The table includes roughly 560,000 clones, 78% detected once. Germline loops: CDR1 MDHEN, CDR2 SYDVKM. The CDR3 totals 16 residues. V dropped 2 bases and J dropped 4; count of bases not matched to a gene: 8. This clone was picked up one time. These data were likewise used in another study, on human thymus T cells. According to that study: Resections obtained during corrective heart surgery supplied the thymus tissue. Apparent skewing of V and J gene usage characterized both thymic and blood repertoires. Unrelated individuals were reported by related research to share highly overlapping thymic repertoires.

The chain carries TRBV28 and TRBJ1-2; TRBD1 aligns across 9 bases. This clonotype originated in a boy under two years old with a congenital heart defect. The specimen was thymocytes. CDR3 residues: CASSLGHTGGGYGYTF. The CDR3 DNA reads TGTGCCAGCAGTTTAGGTCACACAGGGGGCGGCTATGGCTACACCTTC.